The text below deals with one T cell receptor beta chain. Antigen specificity is unknown. This record comes from a study of shared clonotypes between healthy human individuals. Regarding the study as a whole: The donor pool, a small one, limited the genetic and exposure-history diversity represented.

Clones were read by immunoSEQ multiplex PCR, and TCRdb kept only the in-frame ones, dropping some. The table lists around 450,000 clones, roughly 77% of them singletons. Trimming removed 7 bases from V and 2 bases from J, with 14 bases in between. Germline CDR1 and CDR2: SQVTM and ANQGSEA. This CDR3 region has 13 residues. Sequencing used PBMCs. The chain couples TRBV29-1 to TRBJ1-1; weak D call: TRBD1 (5 bases). The source is a woman aged 40 to 49 in good health. Some clones in this sample may be carry-over from other donors' samples. The CDR3 here is CSAPGPLNTEAFF. The CDR3 coding sequence is TGCAGCGCACCGGGACCGTTAAACACTGAAGCTTTCTTT.